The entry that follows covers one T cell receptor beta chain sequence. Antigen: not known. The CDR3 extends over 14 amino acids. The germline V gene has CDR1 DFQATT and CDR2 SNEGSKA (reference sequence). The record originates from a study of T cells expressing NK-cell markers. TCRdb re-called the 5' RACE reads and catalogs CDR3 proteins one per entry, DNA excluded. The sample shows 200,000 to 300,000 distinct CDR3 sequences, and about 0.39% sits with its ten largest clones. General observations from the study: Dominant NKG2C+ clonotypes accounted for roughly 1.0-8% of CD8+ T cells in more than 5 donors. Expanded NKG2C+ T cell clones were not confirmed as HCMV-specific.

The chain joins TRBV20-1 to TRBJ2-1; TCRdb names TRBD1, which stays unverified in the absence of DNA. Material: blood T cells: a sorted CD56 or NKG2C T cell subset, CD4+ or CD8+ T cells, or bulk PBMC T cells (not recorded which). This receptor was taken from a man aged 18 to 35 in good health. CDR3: CSARGGRLPNEQFF.